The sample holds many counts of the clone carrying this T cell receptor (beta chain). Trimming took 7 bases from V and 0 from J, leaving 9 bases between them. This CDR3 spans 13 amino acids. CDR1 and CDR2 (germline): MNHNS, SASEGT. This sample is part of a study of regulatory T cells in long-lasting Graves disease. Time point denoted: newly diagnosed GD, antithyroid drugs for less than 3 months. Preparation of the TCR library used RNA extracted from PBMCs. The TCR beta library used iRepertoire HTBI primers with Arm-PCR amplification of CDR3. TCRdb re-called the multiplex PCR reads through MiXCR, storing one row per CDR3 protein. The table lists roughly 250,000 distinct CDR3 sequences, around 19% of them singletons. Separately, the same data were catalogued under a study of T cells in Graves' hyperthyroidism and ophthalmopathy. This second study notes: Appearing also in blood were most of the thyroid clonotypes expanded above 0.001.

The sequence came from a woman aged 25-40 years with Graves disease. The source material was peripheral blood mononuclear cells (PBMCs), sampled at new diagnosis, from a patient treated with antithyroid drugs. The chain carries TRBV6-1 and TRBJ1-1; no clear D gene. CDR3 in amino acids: CASNNVLNTEAFF. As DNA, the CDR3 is TGTGCCAGCAATAATGTCTTGAACACTGAAGCTTTCTTT.